The 5 T cell receptor beta chains below all came from one sample that was sequenced in a study of T-cell memory formation after mild COVID-19. Each CDR3 protein is one row after TCRdb ran MiXCR on the 5' RACE reads. The repertoire holds 300,000 to 350,000 distinct CDR3 sequences, roughly an eighth seen once, with about a fifth in the top ten. Material for sequencing was PBMCs or a T cell subset sorted from them (not recorded which). The receptors derive from a young man who had mild COVID-19 (a few samples of this study predate the infection). Cell type and time point are not known.

V usage is TRBV4-1 and J usage is TRBJ2-5, with D perhaps being TRBD1 or TRBD2 (6 bases each). The CDR3 runs 15 residues. The V gene lost 1 base and the J gene lost 5 bases, with 14 bases spanning the gap. In germline, CDR1 is MGHRA, CDR2 YSYEKL. CDR3: CASSQVFGGRETQYF. CDR3 DNA: TGCGCCAGCAGCCAAGTATTCGGGGGCCGGGAGACCCAGTACTTC.

This clonotype was counted ten times or more. This chain joins TRBV2 and TRBJ2-6; D call uncertain. The CDR3 runs 15 residues. Between the trimmed V and J ends, which lost 7 bases and 0 bases, there was a span of 10 bases. Germline CDR1 reads SNHLY; CDR2 reads FYNNEI. CDR3 region: CASKNEISGANVLTF. The CDR3 nucleotides read TGTGCCAGCAAAAATGAGATCTCTGGGGCCAACGTCCTGACTTTC.

This chain links TRBV5-1 with TRBJ2-3; D might be TRBD1 (5 bases). Trimming cost V 7 bases and J 2 bases, with 8 bases left between them. The CDR3 is 12 residues long. CDR1 and CDR2 from the germline V gene are SGHRS and YFSETQ. CDR3 in amino acids: CASAGFTDTQYF. CDR3 nucleotides: TGCGCCAGCGCAGGGTTCACAGATACGCAGTATTTT.

The V call is TRBV20-1, the J call TRBJ1-5; unclear D gene. Germline values: CDR1 DFQATT, CDR2 SNEGSKA (reference sequence). Trimming stripped 4 bases from V and 1 base from J, with 8 bases between. CDR3 size: 13 residues. CDR3 coding DNA: TGCAGTGCTAATATTGACAGCAATCAGCCCCAGCATTTT. It specifies CSANIDSNQPQHF.

This clonotype was seen many times. The gene calls are TRBV7-8 and TRBJ2-7, with D hard to call. The CDR3 consists of 14 residues. CDR1 and CDR2 (germline): SGHVS, FQNEAQ. Trimming stripped 1 base from V and 2 bases from J, with 9 bases between. This CDR3 is CASSLEASTYEQYV. Here the CDR3 DNA reads TGTGCCAGCAGCTTAGAGGCCAGTACCTACGAGCAGTACGTC.